The 2 T cell receptor beta chains listed next were all sequenced from one sample in a study of T cells of healthy individuals. A single record per CDR3 protein comes from TCRdb applying MiXCR to the 5' RACE reads. The table lists about 96,000 distinct CDR3 sequences, 17% of them singletons, with over 5% in the top ten. These receptors were taken from a human donor in good health.

This clonotype was found many times. This chain connects TRBV12-3 or TRBV12-4 to TRBJ2-5; no definite D call. CDR3 length equals 13 residues. Trimming left V 5 bases short and J 4 bases short, with 11 bases between. CDR3 protein: CASSPQTTETQYF. In DNA, the CDR3 is TGTGCCAGCAGTCCACAGACGACAGAGACCCAGTACTTC.

The chain employs TRBV19 and TRBJ1-2, with 7 nucleotides matching TRBD1. CDR1 LNHDA and CDR2 SQIVND come from the germline V gene (reference sequence). CDR3 size: 16 residues. V gave up 7 bases and J gave up 6 bases; unmatched junction bases: 17. CDR3 nucleotides: TGTGCCAGTAAGGCCGGGGACAGTAGTTTTGTGGATGGCTACACCTTC. Residues: CASKAGDSSFVDGYTF. The whole variable domain, remainder taken from reference TRBV19 and TRBJ1-2, is DGGITQSPKYLFRKEGQNVTLSCEQNLNHDAMYWYRQDPGQGLRLIYYSQIVNDFQKGDIAEGYSVSREKKESFPLTVTSAQKNPTAFYLCASKAGDSSFVDGYTFGSGTRLTVV.